This T cell receptor (beta chain) was identified during a study of shared clonotypes between healthy human individuals. Broader study findings: Even with large depth, rarefaction showed that sorted-subset sequencing was incomplete.

Profiling relied on immunoSEQ multiplex PCR, and the TCRdb table lists in-frame clones only, not all of them. The table has about 2 million clones, about 95% seen once; the top ten hold 0.1% to 0.15%. In its sample, this clone was seen once. The antigen remains undetermined. The CDR3 sequence is 14 residues long. Trimming shortened V by 3 bases and J by 3 bases, and 11 bases separated the two germline ends. Germline V gives CDR1 SEHNR, CDR2 FQNEAQ (reference sequence). Sequenced material: naive CD4+ T cells sorted from blood. As to subset: CD45RA+ positively selected. The chain recombines TRBV7-9 with TRBJ1-1; the D gene is possibly TRBD1 (6 bases). This receptor was identified in a man aged 18 to 29 in good health. CDR3 coding DNA: TGTGCCAGCAGCTTTTACAGGGATCACACTGAAGCTTTCTTT. Translation gives CASSFYRDHTEAFF.